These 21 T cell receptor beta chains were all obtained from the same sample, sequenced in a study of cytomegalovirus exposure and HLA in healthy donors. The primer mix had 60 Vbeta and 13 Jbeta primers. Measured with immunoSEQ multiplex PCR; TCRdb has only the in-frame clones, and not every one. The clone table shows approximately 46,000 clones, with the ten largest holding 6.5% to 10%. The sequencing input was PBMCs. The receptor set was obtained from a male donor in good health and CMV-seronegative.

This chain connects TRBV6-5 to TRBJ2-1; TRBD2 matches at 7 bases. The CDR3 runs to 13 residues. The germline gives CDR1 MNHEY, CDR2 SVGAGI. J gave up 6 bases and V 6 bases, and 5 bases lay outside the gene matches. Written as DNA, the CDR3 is TGTGCCAGCAGGAGGGGACTAACCAATGAGCAGTTCTTC. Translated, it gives CASRRGLTNEQFF.

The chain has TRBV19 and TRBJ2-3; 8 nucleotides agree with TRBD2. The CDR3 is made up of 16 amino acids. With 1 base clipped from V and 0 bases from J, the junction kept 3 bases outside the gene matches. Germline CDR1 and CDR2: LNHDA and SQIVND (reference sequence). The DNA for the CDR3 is TGTGCCAGTAGTATAGCCCGCGGGAGGAGCACAGATACGCAGTATTTT. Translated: CASSIARGRSTDTQYF.

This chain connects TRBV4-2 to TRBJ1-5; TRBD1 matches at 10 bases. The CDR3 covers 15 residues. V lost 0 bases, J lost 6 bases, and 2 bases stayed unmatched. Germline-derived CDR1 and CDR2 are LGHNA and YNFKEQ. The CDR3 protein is CASSQDGTGVQPQHF. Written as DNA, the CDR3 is TGTGCCAGCAGCCAAGACGGGACAGGGGTTCAGCCCCAGCATTTT.

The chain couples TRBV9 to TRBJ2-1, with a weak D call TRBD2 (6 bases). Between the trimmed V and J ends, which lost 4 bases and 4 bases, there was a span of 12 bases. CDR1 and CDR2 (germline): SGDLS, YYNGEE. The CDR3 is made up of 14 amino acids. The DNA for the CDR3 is TGTGCCAGCAGCTTAAGGGACTTGTACAATGAGCAGTTCTTC. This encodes CASSLRDLYNEQFF. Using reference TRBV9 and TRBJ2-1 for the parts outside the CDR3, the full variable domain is DSGVTQTPKHLITATGQRVTLRCSPRSGDLSVYWYQQSLDQGLQFLIQYYNGEERAKGNILERFSAQQFPDLHSELNLSSLELGDSALYFCASSLRDLYNEQFFGPGTRLTVL.

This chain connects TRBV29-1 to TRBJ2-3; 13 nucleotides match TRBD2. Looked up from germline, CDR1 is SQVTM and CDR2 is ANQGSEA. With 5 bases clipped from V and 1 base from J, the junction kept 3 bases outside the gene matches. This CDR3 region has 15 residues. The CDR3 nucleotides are TGCAGCGTTCATGGACTAGCGGGAGGCACAGATACGCAGTATTTT. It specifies CSVHGLAGGTDTQYF.

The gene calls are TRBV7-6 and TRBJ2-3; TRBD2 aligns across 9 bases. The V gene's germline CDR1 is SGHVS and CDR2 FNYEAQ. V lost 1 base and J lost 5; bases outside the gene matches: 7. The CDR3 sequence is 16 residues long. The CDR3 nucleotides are TGTGCCAGCAGCTTAGTCCCCGGCGGGGGGGTAGATACGCAGTATTTT. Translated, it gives CASSLVPGGGVDTQYF.

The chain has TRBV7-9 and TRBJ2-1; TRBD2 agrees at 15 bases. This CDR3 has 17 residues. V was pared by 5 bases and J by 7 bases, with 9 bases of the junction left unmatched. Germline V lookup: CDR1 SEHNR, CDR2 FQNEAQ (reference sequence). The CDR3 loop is CASSPQSGTSGRNEQFF. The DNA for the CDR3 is TGTGCCAGCAGCCCCCAATCCGGGACTAGCGGGAGGAATGAGCAGTTCTTC.

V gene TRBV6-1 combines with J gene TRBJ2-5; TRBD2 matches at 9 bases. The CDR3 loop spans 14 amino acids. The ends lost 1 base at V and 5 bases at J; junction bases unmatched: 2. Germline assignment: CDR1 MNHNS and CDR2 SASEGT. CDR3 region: CASSEVTSGETQYF. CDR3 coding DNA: TGTGCCAGCAGTGAAGTAACTAGCGGGGAGACCCAGTACTTC.

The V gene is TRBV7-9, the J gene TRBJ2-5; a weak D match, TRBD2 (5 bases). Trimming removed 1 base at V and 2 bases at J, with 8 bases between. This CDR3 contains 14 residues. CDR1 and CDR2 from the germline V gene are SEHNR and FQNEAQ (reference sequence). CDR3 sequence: CASSLGPGQETQYF. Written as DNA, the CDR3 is TGTGCCAGCAGCTTAGGTCCGGGACAAGAGACCCAGTACTTC.

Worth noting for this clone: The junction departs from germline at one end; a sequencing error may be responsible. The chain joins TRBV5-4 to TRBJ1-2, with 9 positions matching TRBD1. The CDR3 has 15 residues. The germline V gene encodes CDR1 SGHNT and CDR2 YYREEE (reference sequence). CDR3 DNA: TGTGCCAGCAGATTGGGACAGGGAGCTAACTATGGCTACACCTTC. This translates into CASRLGQGANYGYTF.

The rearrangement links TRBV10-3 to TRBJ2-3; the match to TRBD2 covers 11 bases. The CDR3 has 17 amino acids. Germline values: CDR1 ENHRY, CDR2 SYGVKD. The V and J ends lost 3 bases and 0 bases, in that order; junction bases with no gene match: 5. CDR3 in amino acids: CAISEGTSGPSTDTQYF. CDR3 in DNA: TGTGCCATCAGTGAAGGGACTAGCGGCCCTAGCACAGATACGCAGTATTTT.

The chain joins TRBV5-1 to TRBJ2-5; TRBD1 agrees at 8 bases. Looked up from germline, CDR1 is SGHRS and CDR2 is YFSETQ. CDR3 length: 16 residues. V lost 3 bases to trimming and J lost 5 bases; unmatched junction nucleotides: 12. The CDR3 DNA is TGCGCCAGCAGCTCTCAAGGACAGGGAGGCGGGGAGACCCAGTACTTC. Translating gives CASSSQGQGGGETQYF.

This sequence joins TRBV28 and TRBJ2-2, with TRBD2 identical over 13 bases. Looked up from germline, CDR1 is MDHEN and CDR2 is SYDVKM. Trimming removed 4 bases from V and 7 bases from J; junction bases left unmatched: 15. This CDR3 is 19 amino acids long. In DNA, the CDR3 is TGTGCCAGCAGTTCCCTCCTGATCCGACTAGCGGGAGGAATCGGGGAGCTGTTTTTT. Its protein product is CASSSLLIRLAGGIGELFF. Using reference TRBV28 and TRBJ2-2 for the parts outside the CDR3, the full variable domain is DVKVTQSSRYLVKRTGEKVFLECVQDMDHENMFWYRQDPGLGLRLIYFSYDVKMKEKGDIPEGYSVSREKKERFSLILESASTNQTSMYLCASSSLLIRLAGGIGELFFGEGSRLTVL.

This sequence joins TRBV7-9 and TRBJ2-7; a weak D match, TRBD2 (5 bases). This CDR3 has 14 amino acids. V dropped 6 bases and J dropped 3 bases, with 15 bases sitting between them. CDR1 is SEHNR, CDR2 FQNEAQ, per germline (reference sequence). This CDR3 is CASSYGVRSYEQYF. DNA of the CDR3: TGTGCCAGCAGTTACGGGGTTCGGAGCTACGAGCAGTACTTC.

The CDR3 spells CASSNGQISTDTQYF. CDR3 nucleotide sequence: TGTGCCAGCTCAAACGGACAGATTAGCACAGATACGCAGTATTTT. The chain carries TRBV18 and TRBJ2-3, with D maybe TRBD1 (6 bases). Germline lookup yields CDR1 KGHSH and CDR2 LQKENI. With 5 bases removed from V and 0 bases from J, the gap between germline ends came to 12 bases. This CDR3 is built from 15 residues.

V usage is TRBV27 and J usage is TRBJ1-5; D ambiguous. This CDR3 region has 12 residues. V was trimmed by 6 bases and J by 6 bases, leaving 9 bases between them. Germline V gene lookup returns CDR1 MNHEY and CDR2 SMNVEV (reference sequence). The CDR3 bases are TGTGCCAGCAGGAGCGGCGGTCAGCCCCAGCATTTT. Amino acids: CASRSGGQPQHF.

CDR3 coding DNA: TGTGCCAGCGCGGGACTAGCGGGAGCCTCGTACCAAGAGACCCAGTACTTC. Protein: CASAGLAGASYQETQYF. The rearrangement links TRBV7-9 to TRBJ2-5, with 14 bases aligning to TRBD2. The V segment lost 8 bases and the J segment 0 bases; nucleotides outside the gene matches: 8. Per germline, CDR1 SEHNR and CDR2 FQNEAQ (reference sequence). The CDR3 is made up of 17 amino acids.

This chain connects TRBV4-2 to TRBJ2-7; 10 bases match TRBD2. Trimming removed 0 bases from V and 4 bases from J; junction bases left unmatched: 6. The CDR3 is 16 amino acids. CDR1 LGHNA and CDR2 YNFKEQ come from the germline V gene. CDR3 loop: CASSQDSGTSAYEQYF. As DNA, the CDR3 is TGTGCCAGCAGCCAAGACTCCGGGACTAGCGCGTACGAGCAGTACTTC.

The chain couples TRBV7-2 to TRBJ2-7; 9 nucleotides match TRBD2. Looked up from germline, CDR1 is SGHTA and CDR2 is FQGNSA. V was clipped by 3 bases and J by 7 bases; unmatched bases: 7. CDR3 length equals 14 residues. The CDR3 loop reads CASSFAPSGKEQYF. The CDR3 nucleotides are TGTGCCAGCAGCTTTGCCCCTAGCGGGAAGGAGCAGTACTTC. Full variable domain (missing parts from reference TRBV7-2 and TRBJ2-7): GAGVSQSPSNKVTEKGKDVELRCDPISGHTALYWYRQSLGQGLEFLIYFQGNSAPDKSGLPSDRFSAERTGGSVSTLTIQRTQQEDSAVYLCASSFAPSGKEQYFGPGTRLTVT.

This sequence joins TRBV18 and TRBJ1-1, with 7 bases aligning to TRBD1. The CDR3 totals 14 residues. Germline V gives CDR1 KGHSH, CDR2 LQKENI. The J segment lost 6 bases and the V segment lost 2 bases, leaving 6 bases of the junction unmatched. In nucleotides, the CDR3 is TGTGCCAGCTCACCAGCAGGGGGACGGGCTGAAGCTTTCTTT. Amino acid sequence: CASSPAGGRAEAFF.

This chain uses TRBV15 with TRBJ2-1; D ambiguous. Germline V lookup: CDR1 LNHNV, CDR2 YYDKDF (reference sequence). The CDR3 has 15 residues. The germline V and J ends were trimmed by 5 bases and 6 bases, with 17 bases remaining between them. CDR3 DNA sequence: TGTGCCACCAGCCTCGCCCAGTGGTCCGTCAATGAGCAGTTCTTC. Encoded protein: CATSLAQWSVNEQFF.